The 5 T cell receptor beta chains below were found in one sample sequenced in a study of shared clonotypes between healthy human individuals (dated by TCRdb to 2020 to 2022). Preparation of the library involved the immunoSEQ multiplex PCR assay. TCRdb mirrors the immuneACCESS table, restricted to in-frame sequences. Some clones are absent from its copies; in checked studies, under half trace to an unresolved V gene, and the reason for the others is unknown. Recorded for this sample are some 2,500,000 clones; about 90% of them occurred a single time. The leading ten clones occupy approximately 0.41% of the sample. Sequenced: naive CD4+ T cells from PBMCs. What this sample's cell subset or site label stands for: CD45RA+ positively selected. These receptors were taken from a man aged 18-30 years in good health. Some clones in this sample may be carry-over from other donors' samples.

The chain carries TRBV5-4 and TRBJ2-1; TRBD1 might be the D (5 bases). The germline gives CDR1 SGHNT, CDR2 YYREEE (reference sequence). This CDR3 has 17 residues. The V gene lost 0 bases and the J gene lost 7 bases, with 20 bases spanning the gap. DNA for the CDR3: TGTGCCAGCAGCTTGGGGCAGGGTGGGAATAGGTGGAATGAGCAGTTCTTC. Residues: CASSLGQGGNRWNEQFF.

V and J are TRBV7-9 and TRBJ2-4; 8 bases are a match to TRBD1. V trimming: 5 bases; J trimming: 9 bases; junction bases outside the gene matches: 18. The CDR3 length is 17 residues. Germline V lookup: CDR1 SEHNR, CDR2 FQNEAQ (reference sequence). The CDR3 DNA sequence: TGTGCCAGCAGCGACCCCTGGACGGCAGGGGGCGCGGTCATTCAGTACTTC. Translation gives CASSDPWTAGGAVIQYF. Combining the CDR3 with reference TRBV7-9 and TRBJ2-4 gives the whole variable domain DTGVSQNPRHKITKRGQNVTFRCDPISEHNRLYWYRQTLGQGPEFLTYFQNEAQLEKSRLLSDRFSAERPKGSFSTLEIQRTEQGDSAMYLCASSDPWTAGGAVIQYFGAGTRLSVL.

The rearrangement joins TRBV5-1 to TRBJ1-2; D may be TRBD1 (6 bases). V lost 6 bases to trimming and J lost 0 bases, with 21 bases between them. The V gene's germline CDR1 is SGHRS and CDR2 YFSETQ. The CDR3 loop spans 17 amino acids. The CDR3 is CASTSAGATQANYGYTF. In nucleotides, the CDR3 is TGCGCCAGCACCTCCGCAGGGGCCACCCAGGCTAACTATGGCTACACCTTC.

This chain uses TRBV5-6 with TRBJ2-4, with a possible D match to TRBD1 (5 bases). From germline, CDR1 is SGHDT and CDR2 YYEEEE. Trimming pared 1 base from V and 5 bases from J, leaving 13 bases between. CDR3 length: 15 residues. The CDR3 loop reads CASSLRPQGQNIQYF. DNA for the CDR3: TGTGCCAGCAGCTTGAGGCCCCAGGGCCAAAACATTCAGTACTTC.

This chain connects TRBV25-1 to TRBJ2-3; 13 nucleotides line up with TRBD2. Germline V gives CDR1 MGHDK, CDR2 SYGVNS. There are 18 residues in the CDR3. The V gene end was trimmed by 4 bases and the J gene end by 2 bases; junction bases not matched to a gene: 9. The CDR3 DNA reads as TGTGCCAGCAGTGGTGGACTAGCGGGAGCCTTCCCCACAGATACGCAGTATTTT. Translating it yields CASSGGLAGAFPTDTQYF.